These T cell receptor beta chains were read from a single sample in a study of blood T cell repertoires in COVID-19. Measured with immunoSEQ multiplex PCR; TCRdb has only the in-frame clones, and not every one. The sample contains 100,000 or so clones, approximately 88% of which appear only once. Sequenced sample: peripheral blood. All receptors derive from a man between 60 and 75 years old with acute or convalescent COVID-19. Both conserved end residues are part of each CDR3. Each record gives: J gene, clone size, V gene, D gene, CDR3 protein, CDR3 DNA. D genes are given only for firm matches. The listing skips clone size in some rows; elsewhere it reads once, few, many or a size class.

j_call: TRBJ1-3
clone_size: few
v_call: TRBV4-1
d_call: TRBD1
cdr3_aa: CASSQWTGEMRGNTIYF
cdr3_nt: TGCGCCAGCAGCCAATGGACAGGGGAGATGAGAGGAAACACCATATATTTT

j_call: TRBJ1-5
clone_size: -
v_call: TRBV5-5
d_call: -
cdr3_aa: CASSVSQGYQPQHF
cdr3_nt: TGTGCCAGCAGCGTGTCCCAGGGGTATCAGCCCCAGCATTTT

j_call: TRBJ1-2
clone_size: -
v_call: TRBV11-2
d_call: -
cdr3_aa: CASSLDHGGDGYTF
cdr3_nt: TGTGCCAGCAGCTTAGATCACGGGGGGGATGGCTACACCTTC

j_call: TRBJ1-6
clone_size: -
v_call: TRBV14
d_call: -
cdr3_aa: CASSQRGGSPLHF
cdr3_nt: TGTGCCAGCAGCCAGCGGGGGGGTTCACCCCTCCACTTT

j_call: TRBJ1-2
clone_size: -
v_call: TRBV6-5
d_call: -
cdr3_aa: CASRFPGRDGYTF
cdr3_nt: TGTGCCAGCCGTTTTCCGGGGAGGGATGGCTACACCTTC

j_call: TRBJ1-1
clone_size: -
v_call: TRBV5-1
d_call: -
cdr3_aa: CASSLDGGWTEAFF
cdr3_nt: TGCGCCAGCAGCTTGGACGGGGGATGGACTGAAGCTTTCTTT

j_call: TRBJ1-5
clone_size: -
v_call: TRBV27
d_call: TRBD1
cdr3_aa: CASSSSQGASQPQHF
cdr3_nt: TGTGCCAGCAGTTCATCCCAGGGGGCAAGTCAGCCCCAGCATTTT

j_call: TRBJ2-5
clone_size: few
v_call: TRBV27
d_call: TRBD2
cdr3_aa: CASTVAGNGQETQYF
cdr3_nt: TGTGCCAGCACGGTAGCGGGGAATGGTCAAGAGACCCAGTACTTC

j_call: TRBJ2-7
clone_size: -
v_call: TRBV11-2
d_call: TRBD1
cdr3_aa: CASSRIPGQGAYEQYF
cdr3_nt: TGTGCCAGCAGCCGGATTCCGGGACAGGGAGCTTACGAGCAGTACTTC

j_call: TRBJ1-2
clone_size: -
v_call: TRBV29-1
d_call: TRBD1
cdr3_aa: CSVNRDREEYGYTF
cdr3_nt: TGCAGCGTTAATAGGGACAGGGAGGAGTATGGCTACACCTTC

j_call: TRBJ1-1
clone_size: -
v_call: TRBV28
d_call: TRBD1
cdr3_aa: CASSLTGVTEAFF
cdr3_nt: TGTGCCAGCAGTTTAACAGGGGTTACTGAAGCTTTCTTT

j_call: TRBJ2-2
clone_size: -
v_call: TRBV5-1
d_call: TRBD1
cdr3_aa: CASSLGQGASTGELFF
cdr3_nt: TGCGCCAGCAGCTTGGGGCAGGGGGCCTCGACCGGGGAGCTGTTTTTT

j_call: TRBJ2-1
clone_size: -
v_call: TRBV19
d_call: TRBD1
cdr3_aa: CASSMGGQGMFF
cdr3_nt: TGTGCCAGTAGTATGGGTGGACAGGGGATGTTCTTC

j_call: TRBJ1-1
clone_size: -
v_call: TRBV12-3/TRBV12-4
d_call: TRBD1
cdr3_aa: CASSMGQLEAFF
cdr3_nt: TGTGCCAGCAGTATGGGACAGCTTGAAGCTTTCTTT

j_call: TRBJ2-1
clone_size: -
v_call: TRBV6-6
d_call: TRBD2
cdr3_aa: CASSYGTSGNEQFF
cdr3_nt: TGTGCCAGCAGTTACGGGACTAGCGGAAATGAGCAGTTCTTC

j_call: TRBJ1-6
clone_size: -
v_call: TRBV18
d_call: TRBD1
cdr3_aa: CASSLGQGSSPLHF
cdr3_nt: TGTGCCAGCTCACTAGGACAGGGAAGCTCACCCCTCCACTTT

j_call: TRBJ1-2
clone_size: -
v_call: TRBV7-9
d_call: -
cdr3_aa: CASSALGTVGYTF
cdr3_nt: TGTGCCAGCAGCGCACTAGGGACTGTCGGCTACACCTTC

j_call: TRBJ1-1
clone_size: -
v_call: TRBV5-5
d_call: -
cdr3_aa: CASSLATPARTEAFF
cdr3_nt: TGTGCCAGCAGCTTGGCTACTCCAGCGAGGACTGAAGCTTTCTTT

j_call: TRBJ2-7
clone_size: -
v_call: TRBV11-2
d_call: TRBD2
cdr3_aa: CASSSISGSPVEQYF
cdr3_nt: TGTGCCAGCAGCTCGATTAGCGGGAGTCCCGTCGAGCAGTACTTC

j_call: TRBJ1-2
clone_size: once
v_call: TRBV7-2
d_call: -
cdr3_aa: CASSLETGYGYTF
cdr3_nt: TGTGCCAGCAGCTTAGAAACAGGGTATGGCTACACCTTC

j_call: TRBJ1-5
clone_size: -
v_call: TRBV6-4
d_call: -
cdr3_aa: CASSFGRGRDNQPQHF
cdr3_nt: TGTGCCAGCAGTTTTGGTAGAGGCAGGGATAATCAGCCCCAGCATTTT

j_call: TRBJ2-5
clone_size: -
v_call: TRBV9
d_call: TRBD1
cdr3_aa: CASSPGRKGQAQETQYF
cdr3_nt: TGTGCCAGCAGCCCCGGACGCAAGGGACAGGCACAAGAGACCCAGTACTTC

j_call: TRBJ2-7
clone_size: -
v_call: TRBV6-2/TRBV6-3
d_call: -
cdr3_aa: CASSPAGQRYEQYF
cdr3_nt: TGTGCCAGCAGTCCCGCCGGACAGAGGTACGAGCAGTACTTC

j_call: TRBJ2-5
clone_size: -
v_call: TRBV5-1
d_call: -
cdr3_aa: CASSLTGGPEETQYF
cdr3_nt: TGCGCCAGCAGCTTGACCGGGGGGCCCGAAGAGACCCAGTACTTC

j_call: TRBJ1-2
clone_size: once
v_call: TRBV2
d_call: -
cdr3_aa: CASKVRGGFGYGYTF
cdr3_nt: TGTGCCAGCAAGGTTCGAGGGGGATTTGGCTATGGCTACACCTTC

j_call: TRBJ1-6
clone_size: -
v_call: TRBV5-1
d_call: -
cdr3_aa: CASSLQSTGSPLHF
cdr3_nt: TGCGCCAGCAGCTTACAGAGTACTGGGTCACCCCTCCACTTT

j_call: TRBJ1-1
clone_size: -
v_call: TRBV7-3
d_call: TRBD1
cdr3_aa: CASSPGTGRTEAFF
cdr3_nt: TGTGCCAGCAGCCCAGGGACAGGGCGCACTGAAGCTTTCTTT

j_call: TRBJ2-5
clone_size: -
v_call: TRBV30
d_call: TRBD1
cdr3_aa: CAWSRGQETQYF
cdr3_nt: TGTGCCTGGAGCAGGGGGCAAGAGACCCAGTACTTC

j_call: TRBJ2-2
clone_size: once
v_call: TRBV2
d_call: TRBD2
cdr3_aa: CASSFSGSYTGELFF
cdr3_nt: TGTGCCAGCAGTTTTAGCGGGAGTTACACCGGGGAGCTGTTTTTT

j_call: TRBJ1-2
clone_size: few
v_call: TRBV6-5
d_call: TRBD1
cdr3_aa: CASRSTGGRDYGYTF
cdr3_nt: TGTGCCAGCAGATCGACAGGGGGCAGGGACTATGGCTACACCTTC

j_call: TRBJ2-2
clone_size: -
v_call: TRBV18
d_call: -
cdr3_aa: CASSSFRASGTGELFF
cdr3_nt: TGTGCCAGCTCATCTTTCAGGGCGTCGGGCACCGGGGAGCTGTTTTTT

j_call: TRBJ2-4
clone_size: -
v_call: TRBV18
d_call: TRBD1
cdr3_aa: CASSPDRGAKNIQYF
cdr3_nt: TGTGCCAGCTCACCAGACAGGGGGGCCAAAAACATTCAGTACTTC